The sequence of this TCR beta chain was determined in a study of blood T cell repertoires in COVID-19. Study as a whole: Nucleic acid was either cDNA or gDNA, and it came from T cells, B-cell-depleted T cells, or PBMCs.

Assay: immunoSEQ multiplex PCR; the TCRdb copy retains only in-frame clones and omits some. The sample lists approximately 100,000 clones, 85% occurring once. With 0 bases clipped from V and 10 bases from J, the junction kept 9 bases outside the gene matches. This CDR3 spans 14 amino acids. Germline V gene sequence: CDR1 SGHRS, CDR2 YFSETQ. This clone appeared once. The sequencing sample was made of peripheral blood. This clonotype was obtained from a woman in her 70s with active or convalescent COVID-19. The genes are TRBV5-1 and TRBJ1-2, with 7 bases fitting TRBD1. The CDR3 DNA is TGCGCCAGCAGCTTGGGAGGGACAGCAGCCCCCTACACCTTC. Protein product: CASSLGGTAAPYTF.